This TCR beta chain was sequenced during a study of cytomegalovirus exposure and HLA in healthy donors. Comments on this clone: This sample also contains other DNA sequences that code for the same CDR3.

The CDR3 totals 13 residues. Per the germline V gene, CDR1 is SGHTA and CDR2 is FQGNSA. Trimming cost V 1 base and J 5 bases; bases outside gene matches: 1. PCR was performed using 60 Vbeta and 13 Jbeta primers. Libraries were prepared by immunoSEQ multiplex PCR; TCRdb keeps only in-frame clonotypes and omits some of them. The table lists approximately 160,000 clones, 80% of them singletons, with about 2% in the top ten. This TCR was recovered from a human donor in good health. The V gene is TRBV7-2, the J gene TRBJ1-2, with 7 bases matching TRBD1. Sequenced input: PBMCs. The CDR3 DNA is TGTGCCAGCAGCTTAGGACAGGGTTATGGCTACACCTTC. This gives the protein CASSLGQGYGYTF.